What follows are 10 T cell receptor beta chains derived from one specimen sequenced in a study of blood T cell repertoires in COVID-19 (dated by TCRdb to about 2020). Library generation was performed with the immunoSEQ multiplex PCR assay. The table comes from immuneACCESS by way of TCRdb, which keeps in-frame sequences with V and J called. Part of the clones is missing from these tables; in studies checked, under half for an unresolved V gene and the rest for unknown reasons. This sample is represented by 150,000 to 200,000 clones; roughly 91% of them were singletons. Around 2.1% of the sample lies in the top ten. Sequencing was done on a sample of peripheral blood. The receptor source for this set is a man aged 50-60 years who had recovered from COVID-19.

This chain connects TRBV5-4 to TRBJ2-2; maybe TRBD1 (5 bases). There are 15 residues in the CDR3. The V gene's germline CDR1 is SGHNT and CDR2 YYREEE (reference sequence). The V end was cut by 2 bases, the J end by 6 bases, with 14 bases between. The CDR3 region has the DNA TGTGCCAGCAGCTTCGGGCAGGGAAGGTCCGGGGAGCTGTTTTTT. Its translation is CASSFGQGRSGELFF. Variable domain in full (rest from reference TRBV5-4 and TRBJ2-2): ETGVTQSPTHLIKTRGQQVTLRCSSQSGHNTVSWYQQALGQGPQFIFQYYREEENGRGNFPPRFSGLQFPNYSSELNVNALELDDSALYLCASSFGQGRSGELFFGEGSRLTVL.

The chain uses TRBV5-5 and TRBJ1-5, with 10 bases lining up with TRBD1. V was pared by 2 bases and J by 11 bases, with 10 bases of the junction left unmatched. The CDR3 contains 15 residues. Germline CDR1 is SGHKS and CDR2 is YYEKEE (reference sequence). As DNA, the CDR3 is TGTGCCAGCAGCTTTGGGGGACAGGGGTCGGCGGCCCAGCATTTT. Its protein is CASSFGGQGSAAQHF. Complete variable domain (other parts from reference TRBV5-5 and TRBJ1-5): DAGVTQSPTHLIKTRGQQVTLRCSPISGHKSVSWYQQVLGQGPQFIFQYYEKEERGRGNFPDRFSARQFPNYSSELNVNALLLGDSALYLCASSFGGQGSAAQHFGDGTRLSIL.

Concerning this clone: Other DNA sequences of this sample code for an identical CDR3. This chain links TRBV3-1 (or the pseudogene TRBV3-2) with TRBJ1-1, with D maybe TRBD1 (5 bases). The CDR3 has 12 amino acids. Trimming removed 1 base at V and 5 bases at J, with 5 bases between. Germline CDR1 and CDR2: LGHDT and YNNKEL (reference sequence). The CDR3 protein is CASSQAGTEAFF. CDR3 DNA: TGTGCCAGCAGCCAAGCAGGGACTGAAGCTTTCTTT.

The chain employs TRBV11-2 and TRBJ2-3; 12 bases are a match to TRBD2. V was clipped by 6 bases and J by 5 bases; unmatched bases: 9. In germline, CDR1 is SGHAT, CDR2 FQNNGV. The CDR3 loop spans 16 amino acids. CDR3 amino acids: CASRPSGRALLDTQYF. DNA for the CDR3: TGTGCCAGCAGGCCTAGCGGGAGGGCCTTGTTAGATACGCAGTATTTT.

The V gene is TRBV2, the J gene TRBJ2-3; 10 positions match TRBD2. The V gene end was trimmed by 4 bases and the J gene end by 6 bases; junction bases not matched to a gene: 10. CDR1 SNHLY and CDR2 FYNNEI come from the germline V gene. This CDR3 spans 16 amino acids. CDR3 sequence: CASSGGSGGAGDTQYF. CDR3 bases: TGTGCCAGCAGTGGAGGCAGCGGGGGGGCCGGGGATACGCAGTATTTT.

The gene calls are TRBV27 and TRBJ1-5; TRBD1 matches at 8 bases. Germline loops: CDR1 MNHEY, CDR2 SMNVEV (reference sequence). The V gene end was trimmed by 6 bases and the J gene end by 1 base; junction bases not matched to a gene: 5. The CDR3 is made up of 15 amino acids. CDR3 DNA sequence: TGTGCCAGCAGCGGACAGGGTTTGAGCAATCAGCCCCAGCATTTT. Protein sequence: CASSGQGLSNQPQHF.

The rearrangement joins TRBV27 to TRBJ2-7; maybe TRBD1 (6 bases). Trimming took off 8 bases at V and 11 bases at J, with 19 bases between the two ends. This CDR3 contains 12 residues. Germline V lookup: CDR1 MNHEY, CDR2 SMNVEV (reference sequence). The CDR3 is CASSLRWGPEYF. As DNA, the CDR3 is TGTGCCAGCTCCTTAAGGTGGGGGCCGGAGTACTTC.

V is TRBV7-6 and J is TRBJ2-5, with D possibly TRBD2 on 6 matching bases. The germline V and J ends were trimmed by 5 bases and 2 bases, with 15 bases remaining between them. The germline gives CDR1 SGHVS, CDR2 FNYEAQ. This CDR3 has 15 residues. CDR3 coding DNA: TGTGCCAGCAGCCCCGACTGGGGGGAGCAAGAGACCCAGTACTTC. It specifies CASSPDWGEQETQYF. Together with reference TRBV7-6 and TRBJ2-5, the CDR3 gives the full variable domain: GAGVSQSPRYKVTKRGQDVALRCDPISGHVSLYWYRQALGQGPEFLTYFNYEAQQDKSGLPNDRFSAERPEGSISTLTIQRTEQRDSAMYRCASSPDWGEQETQYFGPGTRLLVL.

The V gene is TRBV18, the J gene TRBJ2-5; 10 nucleotides agree with TRBD2. J was trimmed by 6 bases and V by 3 bases; bases with no gene match: 7. CDR1 is KGHSH, CDR2 LQKENI, per germline. The CDR3 has 15 amino acids. This CDR3 reads CASSPPSGSGKTQYF. CDR3 coding DNA: TGTGCCAGCTCACCGCCTAGCGGGAGTGGTAAGACCCAGTACTTC.

The J gene is TRBJ1-2, the V gene TRBV11-2, with 8 nucleotides matching TRBD1. CDR3 length: 13 residues. CDR1 is SGHAT, CDR2 FQNNGV, per germline. V lost 6 bases to trimming and J lost 6 bases; unmatched junction nucleotides: 6. DNA of the CDR3: TGTGCCAGCAGTCTAACAGGGGGTAATGGCTACACCTTC. Translation: CASSLTGGNGYTF.